The entry below describes one T cell receptor (beta chain). These data belong to a study of blood T cell repertoires in COVID-19. Overall study: COVID-19 samples from acute and convalescent phases originated in the United States, Italy and Spain.

The ends were cut back, 2 bases at V and 0 bases at J, with 12 bases in the middle. Germline loops: CDR1 SGHRS, CDR2 YFSETQ. The CDR3 sequence is 15 residues long. Ages ranged from about 18 to 100 years, with residence in 24 US areas. Recovered status applied to Cohort 3 donors who had two consecutive negative PCRs. It also applied to those with clearance or with symptom resolution. Sequencing used immunoSEQ multiplex PCR; TCRdb keeps in-frame clones, though not all of them. The sample includes some 320,000 clones, more than 75% of them seen just once. The TCR originated in a woman aged 25 to 39 who had recovered from COVID-19. The V call is TRBV5-1, the J call TRBJ2-7; D is perhaps TRBD1 (6 bases). The sequencing sample was made of PBMCs or T cells enriched from blood (not recorded which). Here the CDR3 DNA reads TGCGCCAGCAGCTTACGACAGGCAAACTCCTACGAGCAGTACTTC. The encoded protein is CASSLRQANSYEQYF.